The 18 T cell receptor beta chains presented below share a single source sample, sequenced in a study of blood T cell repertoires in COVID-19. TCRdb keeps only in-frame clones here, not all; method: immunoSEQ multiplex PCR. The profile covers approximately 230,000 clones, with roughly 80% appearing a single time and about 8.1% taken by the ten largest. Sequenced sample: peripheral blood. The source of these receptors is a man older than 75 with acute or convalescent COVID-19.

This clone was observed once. CDR3 DNA sequence: TGTGCCAGCAGTAGAGGACAGGGGAATTCACCCCTCCACTTT. Protein product: CASSRGQGNSPLHF. V is TRBV6-5 and J is TRBJ1-6; 9 bases line up with TRBD1. Germline lookup yields CDR1 MNHEY and CDR2 SVGAGI. This CDR3 is 14 amino acids long. The trim removed 5 bases at V and 7 bases at J, leaving 3 bases unmatched.

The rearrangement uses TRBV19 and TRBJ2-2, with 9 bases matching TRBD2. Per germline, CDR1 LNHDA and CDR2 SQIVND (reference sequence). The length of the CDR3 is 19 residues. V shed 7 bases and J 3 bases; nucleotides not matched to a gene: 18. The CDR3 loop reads CASINRFSGRIPDTGELFF. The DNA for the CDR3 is TGTGCCAGTATTAATCGGTTTAGCGGGAGAATACCCGACACCGGGGAGCTGTTTTTT.

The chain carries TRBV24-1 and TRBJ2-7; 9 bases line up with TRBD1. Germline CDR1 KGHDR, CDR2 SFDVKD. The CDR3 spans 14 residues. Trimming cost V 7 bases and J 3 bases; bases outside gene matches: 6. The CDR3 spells CATSTGGPIYEQYF. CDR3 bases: TGTGCCACCAGCACAGGGGGCCCCATCTACGAGCAGTACTTC.

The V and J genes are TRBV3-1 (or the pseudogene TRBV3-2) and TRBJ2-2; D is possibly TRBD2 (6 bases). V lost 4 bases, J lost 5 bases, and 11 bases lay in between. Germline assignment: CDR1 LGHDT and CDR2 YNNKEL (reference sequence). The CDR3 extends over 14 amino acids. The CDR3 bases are TGTGCCAGCAGCCCGGTTGGGGGGACCGGGGAGCTGTTTTTT. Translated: CASSPVGGTGELFF.

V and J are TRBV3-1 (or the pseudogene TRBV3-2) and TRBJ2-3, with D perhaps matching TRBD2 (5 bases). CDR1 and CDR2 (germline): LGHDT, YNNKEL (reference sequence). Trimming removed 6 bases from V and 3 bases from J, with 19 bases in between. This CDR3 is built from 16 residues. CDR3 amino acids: CASRDGLPWGTDTQYF. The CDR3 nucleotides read TGTGCCAGCAGAGATGGACTCCCCTGGGGAACAGATACGCAGTATTTT.

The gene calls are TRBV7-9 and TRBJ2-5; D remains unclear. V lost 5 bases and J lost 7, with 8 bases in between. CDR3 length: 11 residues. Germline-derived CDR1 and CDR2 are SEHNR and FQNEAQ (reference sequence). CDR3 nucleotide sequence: TGTGCCAGCAGCCGAGGCGGGACCCAGTACTTC. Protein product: CASSRGGTQYF. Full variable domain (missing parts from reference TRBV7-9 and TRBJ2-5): DTGVSQNPRHKITKRGQNVTFRCDPISEHNRLYWYRQTLGQGPEFLTYFQNEAQLEKSRLLSDRFSAERPKGSFSTLEIQRTEQGDSAMYLCASSRGGTQYFGPGTRLLVL.

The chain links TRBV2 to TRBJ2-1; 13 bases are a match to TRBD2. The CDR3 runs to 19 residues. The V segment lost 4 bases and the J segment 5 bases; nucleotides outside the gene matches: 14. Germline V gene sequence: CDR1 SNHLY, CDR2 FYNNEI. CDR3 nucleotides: TGTGCCAGCAGTGTTTTGACGCCGTTCGGGACTAGCGGGGACAATGAGCAGTTCTTC. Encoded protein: CASSVLTPFGTSGDNEQFF.

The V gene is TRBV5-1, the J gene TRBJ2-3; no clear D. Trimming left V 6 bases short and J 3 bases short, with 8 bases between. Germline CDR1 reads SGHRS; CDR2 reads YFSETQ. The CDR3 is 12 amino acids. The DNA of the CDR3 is TGCGCCAGCACGAACCGGACAGATACGCAGTATTTT. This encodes CASTNRTDTQYF.

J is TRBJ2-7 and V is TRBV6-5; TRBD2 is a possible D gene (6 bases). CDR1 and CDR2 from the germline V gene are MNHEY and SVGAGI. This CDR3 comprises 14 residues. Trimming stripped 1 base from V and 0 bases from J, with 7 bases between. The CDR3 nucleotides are TGTGCCAGCAGTTACTGGCGGGACTCCTACGAGCAGTACTTC. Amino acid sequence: CASSYWRDSYEQYF.

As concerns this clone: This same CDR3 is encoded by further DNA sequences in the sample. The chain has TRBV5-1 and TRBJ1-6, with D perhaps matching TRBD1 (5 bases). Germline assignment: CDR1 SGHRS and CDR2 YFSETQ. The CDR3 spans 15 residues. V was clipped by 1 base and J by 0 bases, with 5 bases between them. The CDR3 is CASSLTGSYNSPLHF. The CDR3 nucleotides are TGCGCCAGCAGCTTGACAGGCTCCTATAATTCACCCCTCCACTTT.

DNA for the CDR3: TGTGCCAGCAGTAGACAGGGGGCGATTACTGAAGCTTTCTTT. It yields the protein CASSRQGAITEAFF. This chain uses TRBV27 with TRBJ1-1; TRBD1 matches 10 bases. With V trimmed by 5 bases and J by 5 bases, 5 bases remained unmatched. Per germline, CDR1 MNHEY and CDR2 SMNVEV (reference sequence). The CDR3 has 14 residues.

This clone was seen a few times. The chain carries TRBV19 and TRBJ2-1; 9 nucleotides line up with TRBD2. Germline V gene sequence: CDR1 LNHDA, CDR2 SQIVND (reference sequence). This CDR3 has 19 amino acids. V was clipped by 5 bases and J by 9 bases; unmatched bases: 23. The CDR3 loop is CASSGPAGGYYGPGLEQFF. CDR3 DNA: TGTGCCAGTAGTGGCCCAGCGGGGGGATACTACGGCCCCGGTCTTGAGCAGTTCTTC.

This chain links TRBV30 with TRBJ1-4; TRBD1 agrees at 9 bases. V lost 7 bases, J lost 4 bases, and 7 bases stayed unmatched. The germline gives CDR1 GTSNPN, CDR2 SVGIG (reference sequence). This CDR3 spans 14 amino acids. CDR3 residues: CAYSGTGFNEKLFF. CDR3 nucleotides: TGTGCCTACTCCGGGACAGGGTTTAATGAAAAACTGTTTTTT. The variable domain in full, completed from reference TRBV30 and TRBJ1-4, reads SQTIHQWPATLVQPVGSPLSLECTVEGTSNPNLYWYRQAAGRGLQLLFYSVGIGQISSEVPQNLSASRPQDRQFILSSKKLLLSDSGFYLCAYSGTGFNEKLFFGSGTQLSVL.

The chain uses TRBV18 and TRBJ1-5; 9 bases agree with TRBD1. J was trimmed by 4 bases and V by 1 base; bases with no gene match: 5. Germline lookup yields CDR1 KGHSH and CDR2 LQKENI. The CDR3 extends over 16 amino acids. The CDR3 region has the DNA TGTGCCAGCTCACCACTCCGGGACAGGGTAAATCAGCCCCAGCATTTT. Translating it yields CASSPLRDRVNQPQHF.

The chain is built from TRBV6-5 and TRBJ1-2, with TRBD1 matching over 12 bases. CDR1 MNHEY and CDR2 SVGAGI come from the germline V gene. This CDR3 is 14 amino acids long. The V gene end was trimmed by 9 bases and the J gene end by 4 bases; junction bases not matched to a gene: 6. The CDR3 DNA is TGTGCCAGACCGGGACAGGGGGCCGGCTATGGCTACACCTTC. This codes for CARPGQGAGYGYTF.

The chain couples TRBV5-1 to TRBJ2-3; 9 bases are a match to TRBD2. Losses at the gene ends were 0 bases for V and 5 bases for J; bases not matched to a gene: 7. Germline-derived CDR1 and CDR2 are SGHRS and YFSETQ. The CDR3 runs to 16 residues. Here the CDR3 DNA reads TGCGCCAGCAGCTTGGATCCGGGACTAGCAGGAGATACGCAGTATTTT. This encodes CASSLDPGLAGDTQYF.

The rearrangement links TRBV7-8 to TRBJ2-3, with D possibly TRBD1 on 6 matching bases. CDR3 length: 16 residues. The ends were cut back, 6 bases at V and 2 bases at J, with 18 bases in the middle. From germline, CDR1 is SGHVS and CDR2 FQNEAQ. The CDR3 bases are TGTGCCAGCAGACCAAGGGGGAGACTCCTCACAGATACGCAGTATTTT. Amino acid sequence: CASRPRGRLLTDTQYF.

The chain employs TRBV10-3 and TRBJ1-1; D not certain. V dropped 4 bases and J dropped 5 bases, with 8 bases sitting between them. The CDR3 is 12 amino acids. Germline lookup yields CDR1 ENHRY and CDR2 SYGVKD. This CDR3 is CAISVSSTEAFF. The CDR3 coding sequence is TGTGCCATCAGTGTGAGTAGTACTGAAGCTTTCTTT.